This TCR beta chain was sequenced in a study of shared clonotypes between healthy human individuals. Study conclusions and caveats: Non-shared clonotypes showed lower generation probabilities than clonotypes common to all four donors.

It was at deep level that the assay was run. Study processing details: ImmunoSEQ only sent back junction sequences with no quality scores, so filtering was done differently. Generated by immunoSEQ multiplex PCR, the TCRdb table keeps only in-frame clones and is missing some. For V, J and clone size, that table is used; D and trimming come from the DNA. The sample holds about 2.5 million clones, less than 95% seen once. Germline V CDR1 and CDR2: DFQATT, SNEGSKA (reference sequence). Trimming cost V 4 bases and J 7 bases, with 11 bases left between them. The CDR3 extends over 11 amino acids. As concerns this clone: The antigen is not known. Other nucleotide sequences from this sample produce the same CDR3.

The sequenced material came from naive CD4+ T cells from PBMCs. Described subset: CD45RA+ positively selected. V gene TRBV20-1 combines with J gene TRBJ2-7, with D possibly being TRBD1 (7 bases). The TCR originated in a man aged 18 to 30 in good health. Some clones in this sample may be carry-over from other donors' samples. The CDR3 nucleotides are TGCAGTGCTAAGGGGGCGGGGGAGCAGTACTTC. Its protein is CSAKGAGEQYF.